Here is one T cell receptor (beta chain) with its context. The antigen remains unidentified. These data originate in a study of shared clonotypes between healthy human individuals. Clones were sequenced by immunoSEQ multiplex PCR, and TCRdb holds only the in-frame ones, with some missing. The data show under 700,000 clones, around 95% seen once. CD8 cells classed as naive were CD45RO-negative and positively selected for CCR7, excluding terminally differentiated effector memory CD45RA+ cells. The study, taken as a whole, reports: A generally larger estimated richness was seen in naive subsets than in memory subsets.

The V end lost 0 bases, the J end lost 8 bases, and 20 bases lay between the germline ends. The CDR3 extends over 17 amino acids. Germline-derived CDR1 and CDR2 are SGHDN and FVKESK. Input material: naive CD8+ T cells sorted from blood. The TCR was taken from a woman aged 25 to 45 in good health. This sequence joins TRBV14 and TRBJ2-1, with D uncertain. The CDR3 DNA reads TGTGCCAGCAGCCAAGATCCCCCTAGTCGGATATCACATGAGCAGTTCTTC. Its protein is CASSQDPPSRISHEQFF.